The 5 T cell receptor beta chains presented below share a single source sample, sequenced in a study of blood T cell repertoires in COVID-19 (dated by TCRdb to the early 2020s). Receptors were amplified or captured by the immunoSEQ multiplex PCR assay. TCRdb took over this immuneACCESS table, retaining in-frame rearrangements with V and J assigned. Such tables are incomplete; in checked studies, under half of the missing clones stem from an unresolved V gene, and the remainder is unexplained. This sample holds about 230,000 clones; approximately 87% were observed only once. Approximately 2.6% of the sample rests with the top ten. The sequenced material came from peripheral blood. These receptors all stem from a woman aged 70-85 years with active or convalescent COVID-19.

The J gene is TRBJ1-5, the V gene TRBV4-3; D gene ambiguous. The V gene lost 0 bases and the J gene lost 11 bases, with 14 bases spanning the gap. CDR1 LGHNA and CDR2 YSLEER come from the germline V gene. The CDR3 is 14 amino acids. The CDR3 nucleotides are TGCGCCAGCAGCCAAGATCGAGCTGAGGGTACCCAGCATTTT. Encoded protein: CASSQDRAEGTQHF.

V and J are TRBV5-1 and TRBJ2-5; perhaps TRBD2 as D (5 bases). The CDR3 runs 14 residues. Germline V gene lookup returns CDR1 SGHRS and CDR2 YFSETQ. Trimming stripped 3 bases from V and 0 bases from J, with 9 bases between. Here the CDR3 reads CASSSGGNQETQYF. Written as DNA, the CDR3 is TGCGCCAGCAGCTCCGGAGGTAACCAAGAGACCCAGTACTTC.

J is TRBJ2-7 and V is TRBV7-2; TRBD2 matches 10 bases. Germline values: CDR1 SGHTA, CDR2 FQGNSA. The V segment lost 5 bases and the J segment 6 bases; nucleotides outside the gene matches: 7. CDR3 length: 14 amino acids. CDR3 in DNA: TGTGCCAGCAGCCCAACTAGCGGGAACGGCGAGCAGTACTTC. Encoded protein: CASSPTSGNGEQYF.

This rearrangement joins TRBV10-3 to TRBJ2-5; D is possibly TRBD2 (5 bases). Germline assignment: CDR1 ENHRY and CDR2 SYGVKD. The germline V and J ends were trimmed by 0 bases and 0 bases, with 14 bases remaining between them. The CDR3 is 17 amino acids. This CDR3 reads CAISESAGKKYQETQYF. The CDR3 DNA follows: TGTGCCATCAGTGAGTCCGCGGGCAAGAAGTACCAAGAGACCCAGTACTTC.

The J gene is TRBJ2-1, the V gene TRBV2; 7 positions match TRBD2. In germline, CDR1 is SNHLY, CDR2 FYNNEI. CDR3 length: 13 amino acids. V was pared by 0 bases and J by 7 bases, with 0 bases of the junction left unmatched. The CDR3 DNA follows: TGTGCCAGCAGTGAAGCGCGGGAGAATGAGCAGTTCTTC. Amino acid sequence: CASSEARENEQFF.